What follows describes a single T cell receptor (beta chain). Clones were sequenced by immunoSEQ multiplex PCR, and TCRdb holds only the in-frame ones, with some missing. The table shows 60,000 to 100,000 clones, with 89% occurring only once. Germline-derived CDR1 and CDR2 are SGHTS and YDEGEE. V shed 4 bases and J shed 9 bases, with 20 bases lying between them. The CDR3 is made up of 15 amino acids. The sample belongs to a study of control samples from healthy donors and cancer patients. Sequencing was carried out using blood. The chain employs TRBV5-8 and TRBJ2-1; D gene ambiguous. The source is a man in his forties or fifties in good health. The CDR3 DNA sequence: TGTGCCAGCAGCCCCGTGGGATGGCCCCCTCCTGAGCAGTTCTTC. This encodes CASSPVGWPPPEQFF.